What follows is one T cell receptor (beta chain) and its context. What it binds is unknown. Germline V gene data show CDR1 as ENHRY and CDR2 as SYGVKD. The CDR3 consists of 13 residues. With V trimmed by 7 bases and J by 6 bases, 6 bases remained unmatched. This sample was included in a study of T cell responses to AZD1222 COVID-19 vaccine. Study results and caveats: Spike regions recognized by vaccine-associated CD4 TCRs spanned the protein, led by 160-218 and 743-854. Females made up more of the donors, who were largely white British, and clonal diversity may have come out too low. Spike-specific TCR breadth and depth went up after people got two AZD1222 doses. Repertoires in all cases were sampled only once the peak T cell response had passed.

Here immunoSEQ multiplex PCR was the method, and the copy in TCRdb shows in-frame clones only, minus some. The sample contains around 150,000 clones, 94% of which appear only once. The chain combines TRBV10-3 with TRBJ1-2; 9 bases match TRBD1. The sequencing here drew on peripheral blood, taken 28 days after the second AZD1222 dose. The sequence was collected from an adult who received the AZD1222 COVID-19 vaccine. The CDR3 sequence: CAINRDRVDGYTF. CDR3 sequence (DNA): TGTGCCATCAACAGGGACAGGGTAGATGGCTACACCTTC.